These T cell receptor beta chains were read from a single sample in a study of cytomegalovirus exposure and HLA in healthy donors. Libraries were prepared by immunoSEQ multiplex PCR; TCRdb keeps only in-frame clonotypes and omits some of them. The repertoire holds 220,000 or so clones, 90% to 95% seen once, with approximately 0.99% in the top ten. Source material: PBMCs. The origin of the receptors is a young woman in good health and CMV-seronegative. Both conserved end residues are part of each CDR3. D genes are given only for firm matches. Not all rows give a size; the values are once, few, many and, for expanded clones, a class.

j_call,v_call,d_call,clone_size,cdr3_aa,cdr3_nt
TRBJ2-2,TRBV10-1,NA,NA,CASSFPGPGELFF,TGCGCCAGCAGCTTCCCAGGCCCCGGGGAGCTGTTTTTT
TRBJ2-5,TRBV12-5,NA,NA,CASGRDLPQETQYF,TGTGCTAGTGGCCGGGACTTACCCCAAGAGACCCAGTACTTC
TRBJ1-5,TRBV4-2,TRBD1,NA,CASSQDWDRDQYSNQPQHF,TGTGCCAGCAGCCAAGATTGGGACAGGGACCAATATAGCAATCAGCCCCAGCATTTT
TRBJ1-4,TRBV5-6,NA,NA,CASSLSPGFNEKLFF,TGTGCCAGCAGCTTATCGCCCGGGTTTAATGAAAAACTGTTTTTT
TRBJ2-7,TRBV2,NA,NA,CASTPGGTFYEQYF,TGTGCCAGCACTCCGGGTGGGACTTTCTACGAGCAGTACTTC
TRBJ2-5,TRBV7-2,TRBD2,NA,CASSTYGLGGRGDQETQYF,TGTGCCAGCAGCACTTACGGGTTGGGCGGGAGAGGGGACCAAGAGACCCAGTACTTC
TRBJ2-7,TRBV28,NA,NA,CASSYSGGWQYF,TGTGCCAGCAGTTATTCAGGGGGGTGGCAGTACTTC
TRBJ1-4,TRBV10-3,TRBD1,NA,CAIRKGQGLNEKLFF,TGTGCCATCAGGAAAGGACAGGGCTTGAATGAAAAACTGTTTTTT
TRBJ2-7,TRBV4-1,NA,NA,CASSQDESYEQYF,TGCGCCAGCAGCCAAGATGAGTCGTACGAGCAGTACTTC
TRBJ2-2,TRBV5-1,TRBD2,NA,CASSLLTSGSTGELFF,TGCGCCAGCAGCCTTCTCACTAGCGGATCCACCGGGGAGCTGTTTTTT
TRBJ2-1,TRBV4-1,TRBD2,NA,CASSLTIAGGPGEQFF,TGCGCCAGCAGCCTAACTATTGCGGGAGGGCCTGGAGAGCAGTTCTTC
TRBJ2-1,TRBV19,NA,NA,CASSMVTSRIYNEQFF,TGTGCCAGTAGTATGGTGACTTCTCGTATCTACAATGAGCAGTTCTTC
TRBJ1-1,TRBV7-6,NA,NA,CASSRNIDSYEAFF,TGTGCCAGCAGTCGTAATATCGACAGTTATGAAGCTTTCTTT
TRBJ1-1,TRBV5-8,NA,NA,CASSSLVRGGTEAFF,TGTGCCAGCAGCTCTCTCGTGAGAGGGGGCACTGAAGCTTTCTTT
TRBJ1-6,TRBV27,NA,NA,CASTAQAASYNSPLHF,TGTGCCAGCACCGCACAGGCTGCCTCCTATAATTCACCCCTCCACTTT
TRBJ2-1,TRBV5-4,TRBD2,NA,CASSRQLAGMRNEQFF,TGTGCCAGCAGCCGACAACTAGCGGGAATGAGAAATGAGCAGTTCTTC
TRBJ2-7,TRBV15,NA,NA,CATSRGGSSIEQYF,TGTGCCACCAGCAGGGGAGGAAGTTCAATCGAGCAGTACTTC
TRBJ2-2,TRBV6-5,NA,NA,CASSYGVLRGTGELFF,TGTGCCAGCAGTTACGGAGTACTACGCGGTACCGGGGAGCTGTTTTTT
TRBJ2-1,TRBV10-3,NA,NA,CAISAENEQFF,TGTGCCATCAGTGCGGAGAATGAGCAGTTCTTC
TRBJ2-5,TRBV11-2,NA,NA,CASSLLGENQYF,TGTGCCAGCAGCTTACTAGGAGAGAACCAGTACTTC
TRBJ2-7,TRBV19,TRBD1,NA,CASSIQDRGYEQYF,TGTGCCAGTAGTATCCAGGACAGGGGTTACGAGCAGTACTTC
TRBJ2-5,TRBV5-1,TRBD1,NA,CASSGGQGRETQYF,TGCGCCAGCAGCGGGGGACAGGGTCGCGAGACCCAGTACTTC
TRBJ2-3,TRBV4-1,TRBD2,NA,CASSQLAGVPDTQYF,TGCGCCAGCAGCCAGCTAGCGGGAGTACCAGATACGCAGTATTTT
TRBJ2-5,TRBV27,NA,NA,CASSPLAGWEETQYF,TGTGCCAGCAGCCCTCTTGCCGGGTGGGAAGAGACCCAGTACTTC
TRBJ1-1,TRBV19,TRBD1,NA,CASSTRQGARNTEAFF,TGTGCCAGTAGTACAAGACAGGGGGCAAGGAACACTGAAGCTTTCTTT
TRBJ1-3,TRBV30,NA,NA,CAITGRARFGNTIYF,TGTGCTATAACAGGGCGAGCTAGGTTTGGAAACACCATATATTTT
TRBJ2-3,TRBV5-1,NA,once,CASRTTSTDTQYF,TGCGCCAGCAGGACAACCAGCACAGATACGCAGTATTTT
TRBJ1-1,TRBV9,TRBD1,NA,CAGGQGKNTEAFF,TGTGCCGGGGGACAGGGTAAGAACACTGAAGCTTTCTTT
TRBJ2-2,TRBV5-1,NA,NA,CASSPLPRQNTGELFF,TGCGCCAGCAGCCCGCTCCCAAGACAGAACACCGGGGAGCTGTTTTTT
TRBJ2-4,TRBV27,TRBD2,NA,CASSLGLEKNIQYF,TGTGCCAGCAGTTTGGGACTAGAAAAAAACATTCAGTACTTC
TRBJ1-1,TRBV28,NA,NA,CASSLLKTANTEAFF,TGTGCCAGCAGTTTATTGAAGACAGCGAACACTGAAGCTTTCTTT
TRBJ2-2,TRBV11-2,NA,NA,CASSGTSNTGELFF,TGTGCCAGCAGCGGGACTTCTAACACCGGGGAGCTGTTTTTT
TRBJ2-7,TRBV6-5,NA,NA,CASSYGQETYEQYF,TGTGCCAGCAGTTACGGTCAAGAGACCTACGAGCAGTACTTC
TRBJ1-1,TRBV5-1,NA,NA,CASSLGADSPTEAFF,TGCGCCAGCAGCCTCGGAGCAGACAGCCCCACTGAAGCTTTCTTT
TRBJ1-5,TRBV28,NA,NA,CASSLTRYQPQHF,TGTGCCAGCAGTCTGACACGATATCAGCCCCAGCATTTT
TRBJ1-3,TRBV5-5,TRBD1,NA,CASSFDRGFGNTIYF,TGTGCCAGCAGTTTTGACAGGGGGTTTGGAAACACCATATATTTT
TRBJ2-1,TRBV7-9,TRBD2,NA,CASSPRTSGVPRHEQFF,TGTGCCAGCAGCCCTCGGACTAGCGGGGTTCCTAGGCATGAGCAGTTCTTC
TRBJ2-7,TRBV7-7,TRBD1,NA,CASSLDRDGEQYF,TGTGCCAGCAGCTTGGACAGGGACGGCGAGCAGTACTTC
TRBJ1-6,TRBV30,NA,NA,CAWSVDRKNSPLHF,TGTGCCTGGAGTGTAGACAGGAAGAATTCACCCCTCCACTTT
TRBJ2-7,TRBV29-1,TRBD2,NA,CSVVREGGYEQYF,TGCAGCGTTGTACGGGAGGGCGGGTACGAGCAGTACTTC
TRBJ2-5,TRBV11-2,NA,NA,CASNQDRTKETQYF,TGTGCCAGCAACCAAGACAGAACTAAAGAGACCCAGTACTTC
TRBJ2-1,TRBV5-1,TRBD2,once,CASSLEAGPNNEQFF,TGCGCCAGCAGCTTGGAAGCGGGACCTAACAATGAGCAGTTCTTC
TRBJ2-7,TRBV10-1,NA,NA,CATDRQILYEQYF,TGCGCCACCGACCGACAGATCCTATACGAGCAGTACTTC
TRBJ1-6,TRBV5-8,NA,NA,CASSRRRDSPLHF,TGTGCCAGCAGCCGGCGTCGGGATTCACCCCTCCACTTT
TRBJ1-5,TRBV6-5,NA,NA,CASVRSYSNQPQHF,TGTGCCAGCGTGAGGAGCTATAGCAATCAGCCCCAGCATTTT
TRBJ2-7,TRBV5-1,TRBD2,once,CASTASGGETPYF,TGCGCCAGCACGGCTAGCGGGGGCGAGACACCGTACTTC
TRBJ2-1,TRBV13,TRBD1,NA,CASSLVITGGARGEQFF,TGTGCCAGCAGCTTAGTCATCACAGGGGGCGCAAGAGGTGAGCAGTTCTTC
TRBJ1-2,TRBV29-1,TRBD1,once,CSVEGQTGAARYTF,TGCAGCGTTGAAGGGCAAACAGGGGCTGCTCGATACACCTTC
TRBJ2-3,TRBV29-1,NA,NA,CSYTRNFGTDTQYF,TGCAGCTATACTAGGAATTTTGGCACAGATACGCAGTATTTT
TRBJ2-2,TRBV10-3,TRBD2,NA,CAISPRTSAYGELFF,TGTGCCATCAGTCCGCGGACTAGCGCCTACGGGGAGCTGTTTTTT
TRBJ2-1,TRBV10-3,NA,NA,CAISVGHGQFF,TGTGCCATCAGCGTCGGACATGGGCAGTTCTTC
TRBJ1-2,TRBV28,TRBD1,once,CATNPRQGPNYGYTF,TGTGCCACCAACCCCCGACAGGGCCCGAACTATGGCTACACCTTC
TRBJ1-2,TRBV30,NA,NA,CAWGPAGVPNYGYTF,TGTGCCTGGGGTCCCGCAGGGGTCCCTAACTATGGCTACACCTTC
TRBJ2-1,TRBV4-2,NA,once,CASSQGTSQFF,TGTGCCAGCAGCCAAGGGACTTCCCAGTTCTTC
TRBJ2-7,TRBV5-8,TRBD1,NA,CASSSGGTGGYEQYF,TGTGCCAGCAGCTCCGGCGGGACAGGGGGTTACGAGCAGTACTTC
TRBJ2-5,TRBV7-6,TRBD2,NA,CASSFAPGLGETQYF,TGTGCCAGCAGCTTTGCCCCGGGACTAGGAGAGACCCAGTACTTC